These 18 T cell receptor beta chains originate from one sample sequenced in a study of OX40 agonist ivuxolimab in advanced cancers. Profiling relied on immunoSEQ multiplex PCR, and the TCRdb table lists in-frame clones only, not all of them. The sample includes approximately 130,000 clones, 90% of them seen just once. Here the sequenced sample was CD4+ or CD8+ T cells sorted from blood, taken in a trial of the OX40 agonist ivuxolimab. These receptors all come from an adult with an advanced solid tumor such as melanoma, head and neck, liver or kidney cancer.

The chain joins TRBV5-1 to TRBJ1-2; possibly TRBD1 for D (6 bases). CDR1 is SGHRS and CDR2 is YFSETQ in the germline V gene. V lost 4 bases and J lost 3, with 13 bases in between. The CDR3 extends over 14 amino acids. The chain's CDR3 is CASSTPGQDYGYTF. CDR3 DNA sequence: TGCGCCAGCAGCACGCCGGGACAAGACTATGGCTACACCTTC. The variable domain in full, completed from reference TRBV5-1 and TRBJ1-2, reads KAGVTQTPRYLIKTRGQQVTLSCSPISGHRSVSWYQQTPGQGLQFLFEYFSETQRNKGNFPGRFSGRQFSNSRSEMNVSTLELGDSALYLCASSTPGQDYGYTFGSGTRLTVV.

V usage is TRBV11-3 and J usage is TRBJ2-7; D is perhaps TRBD1 or TRBD2 (5 bases each). Trimming cost V 4 bases and J 6 bases, with 16 bases left between them. Germline values: CDR1 SGHNT, CDR2 YENEEA. The CDR3 length is 14 residues. The CDR3 sequence is CASSYGTERGEQYF. The CDR3 region has the DNA TGTGCCAGCAGCTATGGGACCGAACGTGGCGAGCAGTACTTC.

The V and J genes are TRBV27 and TRBJ2-3; D gene unclear. This CDR3 comprises 15 residues. Germline CDR1 and CDR2: MNHEY and SMNVEV (reference sequence). V shed 6 bases and J shed 0 bases, with 13 bases lying between them. The CDR3 region is CASRWGFPSTDTQYF. CDR3 nucleotides: TGTGCCAGCAGGTGGGGATTTCCGAGCACAGATACGCAGTATTTT.

V is TRBV11-1 and J is TRBJ1-1, with 8 positions matching TRBD1. Looked up from germline, CDR1 is SGHAT and CDR2 is FQDESV (reference sequence). The V segment lost 3 bases and the J segment 4 bases; nucleotides outside the gene matches: 4. The CDR3 loop spans 14 amino acids. The CDR3 reads CASSLTGDGTEAFF. The CDR3 nucleotides read TGTGCCAGCAGCTTGACAGGGGATGGCACTGAAGCTTTCTTT.

The rearrangement uses TRBV19 and TRBJ1-3; no clear D gene. V lost 6 bases to trimming and J lost 0 bases, with 15 bases between them. Per germline, CDR1 LNHDA and CDR2 SQIVND (reference sequence). The CDR3 contains 16 residues. The CDR3 nucleotides are TGTGCCAGTAGCCGACCCTCCCGGAGCTCTGGAAACACCATATATTTT. It encodes CASSRPSRSSGNTIYF.

The V and J genes are TRBV7-6 and TRBJ2-7, with 9 bases matching TRBD2. CDR1 and CDR2 (germline): SGHVS, FNYEAQ. The CDR3 contains 13 residues. J was trimmed by 4 bases and V by 8 bases; bases with no gene match: 6. In DNA form, the CDR3 reads TGTGCCAGCGCGGGGGGGAGGGCTTACGAGCAGTACTTC. Translation: CASAGGRAYEQYF.

In this sample, this clone turned up once. This chain uses TRBV2 with TRBJ2-6; weak D call: TRBD2 (5 bases). In germline, CDR1 is SNHLY, CDR2 FYNNEI. V was shortened by 6 bases and J by 0 bases, with 12 bases between the two germline ends. This CDR3 has 16 amino acids. In nucleotides, the CDR3 is TGTGCCAGCAGCCTCCAAGGGAGCTCTGGGGCCAACGTCCTGACTTTC. Its protein is CASSLQGSSGANVLTF.

The chain recombines TRBV10-1 with TRBJ2-7, with 7 nucleotides matching TRBD1. The CDR3 has 15 amino acids. From germline, CDR1 is WNHNN and CDR2 SYGVQD (reference sequence). With V trimmed by 4 bases and J by 0 bases, 6 bases remained unmatched. CDR3 DNA: TGCGCCAGCAGTGCCGGGACAGCGAGCTCCTACGAGCAGTACTTC. Translation: CASSAGTASSYEQYF.

J is TRBJ1-5 and V is TRBV18, with D uncertain. Germline V gives CDR1 KGHSH, CDR2 LQKENI. Trimming cost V 3 bases and J 9 bases, with 15 bases left between them. CDR3 length equals 14 residues. The CDR3 is CASSPPASSRPQHF. The CDR3 DNA follows: TGTGCCAGCTCACCTCCAGCCTCGTCCCGGCCCCAGCATTTT.

The chain combines TRBV19 with TRBJ1-1; D perhaps matches TRBD1 (5 bases). The CDR3 runs 12 residues. V lost 7 bases, J lost 11 bases, and 17 bases lay in between. The germline CDR1 and CDR2 sequences are LNHDA and SQIVND (reference sequence). In DNA form, the CDR3 reads TGTGCCAGTAATTGGGGGTTCGTAGAGGCTTTCTTT. Protein sequence: CASNWGFVEAFF. Based on the CDR3 plus reference TRBV19 and TRBJ1-1, the full variable domain is DGGITQSPKYLFRKEGQNVTLSCEQNLNHDAMYWYRQDPGQGLRLIYYSQIVNDFQKGDIAEGYSVSREKKESFPLTVTSAQKNPTAFYLCASNWGFVEAFFGQGTRLTVV.

The V call is TRBV14, the J call TRBJ2-7; 13 bases align to TRBD2. Trimming took 8 bases from V and 5 from J; bases not matched to a gene: 12. The CDR3 contains 16 residues. Germline lookup yields CDR1 SGHDN and CDR2 FVKESK. The CDR3 loop reads CASGGTGTSGTHEQYF. CDR3 bases: TGTGCCAGCGGGGGTACTGGGACTAGCGGGACCCACGAGCAGTACTTC.

This chain links TRBV6-5 with TRBJ2-5; 10 positions agree with TRBD2. This CDR3 region has 15 residues. V lost 5 bases and J lost 4; bases outside the gene matches: 7. Germline V gene sequence: CDR1 MNHEY, CDR2 SVGAGI. The CDR3 DNA follows: TGTGCCAGCAGTCAACTAGCGGGGTCAGGAGAGACCCAGTACTTC. Translating it yields CASSQLAGSGETQYF.

The chain combines TRBV6-6 with TRBJ2-7; D is unclear. The CDR3 extends over 13 amino acids. V dropped 11 bases and J dropped 8 bases, with 22 bases sitting between them. Germline CDR1 and CDR2: MNHNY and SVGAGI (reference sequence). The CDR3, as DNA: TGTGCCGCCTCCCCGCAGCTTCGTAATAAGCAGTACTTC. It is translated as CAASPQLRNKQYF.

The chain links TRBV19 to TRBJ1-5; D is possibly TRBD1 (5 bases). This CDR3 spans 16 amino acids. Per germline, CDR1 LNHDA and CDR2 SQIVND (reference sequence). V lost 3 bases and J lost 4, with 16 bases in between. The CDR3 here is CASSITPTGGNQPQHF. For the CDR3, the DNA is TGTGCCAGTAGTATTACCCCCACAGGTGGGAATCAGCCCCAGCATTTT.

The DNA of the CDR3 is TGTGCTAGTGGTTCGTTACCCCATGGGAATGGCAATCAGCCCCAGCATTTT. This codes for CASGSLPHGNGNQPQHF. The V call is TRBV12-5, the J call TRBJ1-5, with D uncertain. The CDR3 totals 17 residues. Trimming took off 4 bases at V and 2 bases at J, with 18 bases between the two ends. Germline V CDR1 and CDR2: LGHNT, FRNRAP.

The DNA for the CDR3 is TGCGCCAGCAGCTCGGCCCCCTACAATGAGCAGTTCTTC. It is translated as CASSSAPYNEQFF. The rearrangement links TRBV5-1 to TRBJ2-1; D unclear. The CDR3 consists of 13 residues. V was cut by 3 bases and J by 2 bases, with 6 bases left in between. Germline lookup yields CDR1 SGHRS and CDR2 YFSETQ.

This clone was detected once. The CDR3, as DNA: TGTGCCAGCTCACCGGACTTACAAGAGACCCAGTACTTC. It translates to CASSPDLQETQYF. The chain carries TRBV18 and TRBJ2-5; D may be TRBD2 (5 bases). Germline CDR1 KGHSH, CDR2 LQKENI. V was cut by 3 bases and J by 2 bases, with 7 bases left in between. This CDR3 has 13 amino acids.

The rearrangement joins TRBV4-2 to TRBJ2-4; TRBD2 aligns across 13 bases. The germline V gene encodes CDR1 LGHNA and CDR2 YNFKEQ. V shed 1 base and J 0 bases; nucleotides not matched to a gene: 9. CDR3 size: 20 residues. As DNA, the CDR3 is TGTGCCAGCAGCCAAGGAAGGACTAGCGGGAGTATAATAGCCAAAAACATTCAGTACTTC. It encodes CASSQGRTSGSIIAKNIQYF.